This T cell receptor beta chain was sequenced for a study of Ad26.COV2.S vaccination and SARS-CoV-2 variants. As for treatment: some 20 received Ad26.COV2.S at low or high dose, single or two shots; 5 received placebo; per-sample allocation not given. Sample collection was performed on day 63 after the first vaccine or placebo injection. V was pared by 10 bases and J by 1 base, with 13 bases between. The CDR3 spans 13 residues. Germline V lookup: CDR1 MNHNS, CDR2 SASEGT. The protocol was immunoSEQ multiplex PCR, while the TCRdb copy is restricted to in-frame clones and leaves out a portion. The data contain about 350,000 clones, approximately 81% of them singletons.

This specimen was peripheral blood, taken in a trial of Ad26.COV2.S vaccine versus placebo. The clonotype comes from a person between 18 and 59 years old who received the Ad26.COV2.S COVID-19 vaccine or a placebo. The gene calls are TRBV6-1 and TRBJ1-2; D unclear. In DNA, the CDR3 is TGTGCCACCTCTCTCCGGAATAACTATGGCTACACCTTC. It is translated as CATSLRNNYGYTF.